The TCR beta chain under discussion was sequenced for a study of cytomegalovirus exposure and HLA in healthy donors. V lost 7 bases, J lost 1 base, and 4 bases stayed unmatched. The CDR3 covers 13 residues. Germline V gene sequence: CDR1 SQVTM, CDR2 ANQGSEA. A remark on this clone: The target antigen is unknown. At the DNA level, this CDR3 is encoded by other sequences in the same sample as well.

13 Jbeta primers and 60 Vbeta primers were used for the PCR. Study processing details: An analysis performed later counted about 80 million unique TCR beta chains (roughly 11 million of them shared). TCRdb keeps only in-frame clones here, not all; method: immunoSEQ multiplex PCR. Clone size and V and J calls were adopted from that table, with D and trimming inferred from the DNA. The profile covers about 160,000 clones, with about 81% appearing a single time and 2.5% to 3% taken by the ten largest. Sampled while nominally healthy, donors likely had unrecorded immune exposures. Study-wide results and caveats: Per a prior analysis, the majority of TCR beta V segments were productive roughly 90% or roughly 30% of the time.

V gene TRBV29-1 combines with J gene TRBJ2-3; 8 bases map to TRBD1. The sequence was obtained from a woman aged 50 to 60 in good health and CMV-seropositive. Sequencing was done on a sample of PBMCs. CDR3 protein: CSGDRGGTDTQYF. Written as DNA, the CDR3 is TGCAGCGGTGACAGGGGAGGCACAGATACGCAGTATTTT.